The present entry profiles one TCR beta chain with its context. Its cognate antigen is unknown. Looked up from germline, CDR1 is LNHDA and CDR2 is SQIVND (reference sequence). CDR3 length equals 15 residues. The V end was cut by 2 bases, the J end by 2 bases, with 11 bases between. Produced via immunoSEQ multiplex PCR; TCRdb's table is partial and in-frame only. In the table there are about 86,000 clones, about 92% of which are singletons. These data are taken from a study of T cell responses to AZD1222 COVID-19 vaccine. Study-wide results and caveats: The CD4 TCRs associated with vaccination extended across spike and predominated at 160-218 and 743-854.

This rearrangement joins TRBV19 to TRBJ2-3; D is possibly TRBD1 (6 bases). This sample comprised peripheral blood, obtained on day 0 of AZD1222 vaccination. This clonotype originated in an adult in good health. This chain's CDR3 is CASSITQGITDTQYF. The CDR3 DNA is TGTGCCAGTAGTATAACGCAGGGGATCACAGATACGCAGTATTTT.